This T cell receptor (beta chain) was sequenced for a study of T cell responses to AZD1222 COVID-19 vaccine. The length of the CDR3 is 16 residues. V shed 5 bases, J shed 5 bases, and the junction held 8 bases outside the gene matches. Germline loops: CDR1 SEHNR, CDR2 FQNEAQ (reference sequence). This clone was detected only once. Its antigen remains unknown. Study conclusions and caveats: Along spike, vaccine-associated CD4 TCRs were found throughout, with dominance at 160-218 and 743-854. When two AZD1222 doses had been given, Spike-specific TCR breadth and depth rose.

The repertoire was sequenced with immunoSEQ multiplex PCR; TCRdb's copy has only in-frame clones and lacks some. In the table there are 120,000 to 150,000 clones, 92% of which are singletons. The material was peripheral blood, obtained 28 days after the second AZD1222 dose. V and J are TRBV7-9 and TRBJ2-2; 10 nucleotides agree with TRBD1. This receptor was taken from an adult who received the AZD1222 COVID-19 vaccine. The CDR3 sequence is CASSGQGGRWTGELFF. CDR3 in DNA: TGTGCCAGCAGCGGACAGGGGGGCCGATGGACCGGGGAGCTGTTTTTT.